The 30 T cell receptor beta chains in this list originate from one sample, sequenced in a study of Graves' ophthalmopathy and Graves' hyperthyroidism. The TCR beta CDR3 regions underwent amplification from RNA transcripts. The library came from an HTBI-primed first-round RT-PCR and a second-round multiplex PCR. TCRdb re-called the multiplex PCR reads through MiXCR, storing one row per CDR3 protein. The sample records 600,000 to 650,000 distinct CDR3 sequences, 22% being singletons. Sample: peripheral blood. These receptors all come from a woman in her late teens or twenties with stable Graves' hyperthyroidism. Some clones in this sample may be carry-over from other donors' samples.

In this sample, this clonotype turned up many times. The rearrangement joins TRBV27 to TRBJ2-7, with D perhaps matching TRBD2 (5 bases). The CDR3 sequence is 15 residues long. Trimming cost V 4 bases and J 4 bases, with 17 bases left between them. Per the germline V gene, CDR1 is MNHEY and CDR2 is SMNVEV (reference sequence). CDR3 region: CASSSRRAGPYEQYF. Written as DNA, the CDR3 is TGTGCCAGCAGTTCGAGGCGGGCTGGCCCTTACGAGCAGTACTTC.

This clonotype was detected ten times or more. The chain uses TRBV10-3 and TRBJ2-2; 9 bases line up with TRBD1. Trimming took 6 bases from V and 7 from J; bases not matched to a gene: 6. Germline CDR1 and CDR2: ENHRY and SYGVKD. The CDR3 length is 14 residues. The CDR3 coding sequence is TGTGCCATCAGAACCGGGACAGGGTTCGGGGAGCTGTTTTTT. Translated: CAIRTGTGFGELFF.

A note on this clonotype: This may come from a read error, since a much larger clone is one base off. This chain joins TRBV5-1 and TRBJ2-2; 9 nucleotides match TRBD1. Germline V gene lookup returns CDR1 SGHRS and CDR2 YFSETQ. The CDR3 is 15 amino acids. V dropped 6 bases and J dropped 10; count of bases not matched to a gene: 13. The DNA for the CDR3 is TGCGCCAGCACCGGGGGACAGGGTACCGCCGTGGAGCTGTTTTTT. The encoded protein is CASTGGQGTAVELFF.

This clonotype was seen many times. The J gene is TRBJ1-6, the V gene TRBV30, with TRBD1 matching over 7 bases. Germline V gene data show CDR1 as GTSNPN and CDR2 as SVGIG (reference sequence). The CDR3 length is 13 residues. V lost 4 bases and J lost 9; bases outside the gene matches: 6. The CDR3 sequence: CAWTGTEGSPLHF. CDR3 sequence (DNA): TGTGCCTGGACGGGGACAGAGGGTTCACCCCTCCACTTT.

The V call is TRBV6-1, the J call TRBJ1-1; TRBD1 agrees at 7 bases. J gave up 10 bases and V 0 bases, and 8 bases lay outside the gene matches. The CDR3 has 14 residues. CDR1 and CDR2 (germline): MNHNS, SASEGT. The CDR3 sequence: CASSEALGAGGAFF. The CDR3 DNA reads as TGTGCCAGCAGTGAAGCGCTGGGGGCAGGGGGAGCTTTCTTT.

A note on this clonotype: The conserved closing phenylalanine or tryptophan is absent in this CDR3, likely reflecting a read error. The chain combines TRBV28 with TRBJ2-7; possible D gene TRBD1, 5 bases. The CDR3 spans 12 residues. From germline, CDR1 is MDHEN and CDR2 SYDVKM. V was trimmed by 5 bases and J by 5 bases, leaving 10 bases between them. As DNA, the CDR3 is TGTGCCAGCAGTAACAGGTTCAACGAGCAGTACTAC. It yields the protein CASSNRFNEQYY.

This clonotype was counted at least ten times. The chain combines TRBV10-1 with TRBJ1-5; D call uncertain. Trimming took 3 bases from V and 9 from J, leaving 6 bases between them. Germline CDR1 WNHNN, CDR2 SYGVQD (reference sequence). The CDR3 spans 11 residues. This CDR3 is CASSDSRPQHF. The CDR3 region has the DNA TGCGCCAGCAGTGATAGTCGGCCCCAGCATTTT.

Many counts were recorded for this clonotype. The rearrangement links TRBV2 to TRBJ1-2, with TRBD1 as a possible D gene (5 bases). CDR1 SNHLY and CDR2 FYNNEI come from the germline V gene. This CDR3 is 16 amino acids long. V was shortened by 3 bases and J by 6 bases, with 20 bases between the two germline ends. CDR3 region: CASSDLQGNGKDGYTF. Here the CDR3 DNA reads TGTGCCAGCAGTGATTTGCAGGGAAATGGAAAGGATGGCTACACCTTC.

This clonotype came up many times. The V and J genes are TRBV28 and TRBJ1-1, with D perhaps matching TRBD1 (5 bases). Germline assignment: CDR1 MDHEN and CDR2 SYDVKM. V lost 10 bases, J lost 4 bases, and 22 bases lay in between. The CDR3 length is 15 residues. The CDR3 DNA is TGTGCCACCACTGCCCGGGACGGATATCTCACTGAAGCTTTCTTT. Translation: CATTARDGYLTEAFF. Complete variable domain (other parts from reference TRBV28 and TRBJ1-1): DVKVTQSSRYLVKRTGEKVFLECVQDMDHENMFWYRQDPGLGLRLIYFSYDVKMKEKGDIPEGYSVSREKKERFSLILESASTNQTSMYLCATTARDGYLTEAFFGQGTRLTVV.

In its sample, this clonotype was seen many times. The CDR3 region has the DNA TGTGCCAGCAAAAACGACATCTACGAGCAGTACTTC. Its protein is CASKNDIYEQYF. The J gene is TRBJ2-7, the V gene TRBV6-5; D call uncertain. Germline loops: CDR1 MNHEY, CDR2 SVGAGI. V lost 7 bases, J lost 3 bases, and 10 bases lay in between. The CDR3 extends over 12 amino acids.

This clonotype was recorded many times. V usage is TRBV6-2 or TRBV6-3 and J usage is TRBJ1-5; D ambiguous. Trimming removed 11 bases at V and 0 bases at J, with 8 bases between. Germline-derived CDR1 and CDR2 are MNHEY and SVGEGT. This CDR3 has 12 residues. CDR3 in DNA: TGTGCCGGTGGATTTAGCAATCAGCCCCAGCATTTT. The encoded protein is CAGGFSNQPQHF.

A remark on this clonotype: This may come from a read error, since a much larger clone is one base off. The rearrangement uses TRBV6-5 and TRBJ1-1; D is unresolved. Germline V gene sequence: CDR1 MNHEY, CDR2 SVGAGI. The CDR3 loop spans 14 amino acids. V was shortened by 0 bases and J by 4 bases, with 9 bases between the two germline ends. The chain's CDR3 is CASSYSPTVTEAFF. The CDR3 DNA is TGTGCCAGCAGTTACTCCCCCACGGTCACTGAAGCTTTCTTT.

This clonotype has a count of ten or more. The chain couples TRBV6-2 or TRBV6-3 to TRBJ2-5; D call uncertain. In germline, CDR1 is MNHEY, CDR2 SVGEGT. Trimming removed 0 bases at V and 5 bases at J, with 10 bases between. The CDR3 has 14 residues. The CDR3 protein is CASSYSGRAETQYF. The CDR3 coding sequence is TGTGCCAGCAGTTACTCGGGCCGGGCGGAGACCCAGTACTTC.

This clonotype has at least ten counts. The chain has TRBV6-1 and TRBJ1-2; D possibly corresponds to TRBD1 (6 bases). V gave up 6 bases and J gave up 6 bases, with 14 bases separating them. The germline V gene has CDR1 MNHNS and CDR2 SASEGT. The CDR3 runs to 13 residues. The CDR3 is CASRDRDNNGYTF. The CDR3 bases are TGTGCCAGCAGAGACCGGGACAACAATGGCTACACCTTC.

This clonotype was counted many times. This chain joins TRBV29-1 and TRBJ2-7, with no clear D. The V gene's germline CDR1 is SQVTM and CDR2 ANQGSEA. The V and J ends lost 7 bases and 7 bases respectively, with 14 bases between them. The CDR3 covers 11 residues. The CDR3 nucleotides read TGCAGCGCTTCTACCGGCGGAGAGCAGTACTTC. As protein: CSASTGGEQYF.

This clonotype was seen repeatedly, ten times or more. The V gene is TRBV12-3 or TRBV12-4, the J gene TRBJ1-1; D call uncertain. The CDR3 length is 13 residues. V dropped 3 bases and J dropped 6 bases, with 11 bases sitting between them. The CDR3, as DNA: TGTGCCAGCAGTTTCGGGGTTAGCCCTGAAGCTTTCTTT. The encoded protein is CASSFGVSPEAFF.

At least ten counts were recorded for this clonotype. The gene calls are TRBV20-1 and TRBJ2-7; TRBD1 might be the D (7 bases). CDR3 length: 13 amino acids. The V gene lost 4 bases and the J gene lost 3 bases, with 13 bases spanning the gap. Germline CDR1 and CDR2: DFQATT and SNEGSKA (reference sequence). Here the CDR3 reads CSAIAGTDYEQYF. As DNA, the CDR3 is TGCAGTGCTATCGCGGGGACAGACTACGAGCAGTACTTC.

This rearrangement joins TRBV12-3 or TRBV12-4 to TRBJ2-7, with 11 bases matching TRBD2. The V segment lost 4 bases and the J segment 5 bases; nucleotides outside the gene matches: 13. The CDR3 runs to 17 residues. The CDR3 here is CASSSLGTSGRYNEQYF. The CDR3 bases are TGTGCCAGCAGTTCGCTGGGGACTAGCGGTCGTTACAACGAGCAGTACTTC.

V and J are TRBV3-1 and TRBJ2-5; perhaps TRBD2 as D (5 bases). Germline CDR1 is LGHDT and CDR2 is YNNKEL (reference sequence). V lost 1 base, J lost 8 bases, and 17 bases lay in between. CDR3 length equals 15 residues. CDR3 residues: CASSQASGIAETQYF. CDR3 bases: TGTGCCAGCAGCCAAGCTTCCGGGATTGCTGAAACCCAGTACTTC.

This clonotype has ten or more counts. The V call is TRBV19, the J call TRBJ1-1; D may be TRBD1 (5 bases). Trimming left V 5 bases short and J 0 bases short, with 13 bases between. Per the germline V gene, CDR1 is LNHDA and CDR2 is SQIVND (reference sequence). CDR3 length: 15 residues. The CDR3 spells CASSGGALLNTEAFF. The CDR3 DNA is TGTGCCAGTAGTGGGGGTGCCCTTCTGAACACTGAAGCTTTCTTT.

This clonotype was seen repeatedly, ten times or more. The chain couples TRBV6-1 to TRBJ1-1; perhaps TRBD1 as D (5 bases). The V gene's germline CDR1 is MNHNS and CDR2 SASEGT. V lost 4 bases and J lost 1, with 7 bases in between. The CDR3 covers 13 residues. The CDR3 coding sequence is TGTGCCAGCAGTGGACAGCCGAACACTGAAGCTTTCTTT. Translating gives CASSGQPNTEAFF.

This clonotype was counted a few times. V usage is TRBV5-6 and J usage is TRBJ1-5; D gene unclear. V lost 3 bases, J lost 3 bases, and 10 bases lay in between. The CDR3 runs to 14 residues. The germline V gene encodes CDR1 SGHDT and CDR2 YYEEEE. The CDR3 is CASSSGGPNQPQHF. CDR3 DNA: TGTGCCAGCAGCTCCGGAGGGCCCAATCAGCCCCAGCATTTT.

This clonotype was detected many times. The chain recombines TRBV29-1 with TRBJ1-1; D is uncertain. Germline lookup yields CDR1 SQVTM and CDR2 ANQGSEA. The CDR3 covers 12 residues. V lost 7 bases to trimming and J lost 5 bases, with 14 bases between them. In DNA form, the CDR3 reads TGCAGCGGTGGGGAGGGCCGGACTGAAGCTTTCTTT. This codes for CSGGEGRTEAFF.

The chain has TRBV20-1 and TRBJ2-7; D is uncertain. This CDR3 region has 11 residues. V was trimmed by 8 bases and J by 2 bases, leaving 10 bases between them. Per the germline V gene, CDR1 is DFQATT and CDR2 is SNEGSKA (reference sequence). The CDR3 nucleotides read TGCAGTCCACGGACCACCTACGAGCAGTACTTC. Its translation is CSPRTTYEQYF.

V usage is TRBV5-1 and J usage is TRBJ1-2; 9 positions agree with TRBD1. CDR1 is SGHRS, CDR2 YFSETQ, per germline. The length of the CDR3 is 14 residues. The V segment lost 4 bases and the J segment 8 bases; nucleotides outside the gene matches: 9. CDR3 region: CASSPGTGQSGYTF. CDR3 coding DNA: TGCGCCAGCAGCCCCGGGACAGGGCAGAGCGGCTACACCTTC.

J is TRBJ1-2 and V is TRBV11-2, with a possible D match to TRBD1 (5 bases). V lost 5 bases and J 0 bases, leaving 13 bases between the germline ends. CDR3 length: 15 amino acids. In germline, CDR1 is SGHAT, CDR2 FQNNGV. DNA for the CDR3: TGTGCCAGCAGCCCGGTGGGGCCCCCTAACTATGGCTACACCTTC. Its protein product is CASSPVGPPNYGYTF.

In this sample, this clonotype turned up many times. The rearrangement uses TRBV11-2 and TRBJ2-5; possibly TRBD2 for D (6 bases). The CDR3 runs 12 residues. V gave up 5 bases and J gave up 7 bases, with 11 bases separating them. Per the germline V gene, CDR1 is SGHAT and CDR2 is FQNNGV. The CDR3 region is CASSREWGTQYF. DNA of the CDR3: TGTGCCAGCAGCCGGGAGTGGGGGACCCAGTACTTC.

This clonotype was observed many times. V and J are TRBV12-3 or TRBV12-4 and TRBJ2-7; D is perhaps TRBD1 (5 bases). Trimming took 5 bases from V and 3 from J, leaving 17 bases between them. The CDR3 loop spans 15 amino acids. As DNA, the CDR3 is TGTGCCAGCAGTCCCCCTGGGTGGCAGGGCTACGAGCAGTACTTC. Amino acids: CASSPPGWQGYEQYF.

This clonotype was found many times. Here the CDR3 DNA reads TGTGCCAGCAGCTCAGGACAGGTGGGCAACACTGAAGCTTTCTTT. Translation gives CASSSGQVGNTEAFF. The chain recombines TRBV5-6 with TRBJ1-1; TRBD1 matches 7 bases. Germline V gives CDR1 SGHDT, CDR2 YYEEEE. The CDR3 is 15 amino acids. Trimming at V came to 3 bases and at J to 2 bases, leaving 7 bases not matched to a gene.

On this clonotype itself: A much larger clone lies a single base off, so this may be a read error. The rearrangement links TRBV6-2 or TRBV6-3 to TRBJ2-7, with D tentatively TRBD1 (5 bases). Germline V gene lookup returns CDR1 MNHEY and CDR2 SVGEGT. There are 16 residues in the CDR3. CDR3 DNA sequence: TGTACCAGCAGTTGCTATTTGTCGGACACGACCTACGAGCAGTACTTC. Protein product: CTSSCYLSDTTYEQYF.